The clone carrying this T cell receptor (beta chain) was observed a handful of times. This entry is derived from a study of T cells in Graves' hyperthyroidism and ophthalmopathy. Germline CDR1 and CDR2: MNHEY and SMNVEV (reference sequence). The V gene lost 8 bases and the J gene lost 2 bases, with 13 bases spanning the gap. This CDR3 has 13 residues. Researchers took RNA transcripts and amplified the TCR beta CDR3 regions from them. The HTBI primer set was used in a first-round RT-PCR of the TCR CDR3. TCRdb redid the calling of the multiplex PCR reads with MiXCR, one entry per CDR3 protein. The sample lists some 98,000 distinct CDR3 sequences; roughly 40% were seen once.

Sequenced sample: peripheral blood or thyroid tissue (not recorded which). The V gene is TRBV27, the J gene TRBJ2-7, with D possibly matching TRBD2 (6 bases). This receptor was taken from a woman between 25 and 40 years old with Graves' hyperthyroidism. CDR3 nucleotides: TGTGCCAGCCGGGGCGGGGATACCTACGAGCAGTACTTC. Translation: CASRGGDTYEQYF.